Listed here is a single T cell receptor beta chain. The RNA input was about 0.5 to 1 ug, and it was reverse transcribed with random hexamers. TCRdb redid the calling of the immunoSEQ multiplex PCR reads with MiXCR, one entry per CDR3 protein. Of roughly 250,000 distinct CDR3 sequences in the sample, 90% to 96% are singletons; the top ten hold approximately 0.1%. V dropped 0 bases and J dropped 2; count of bases not matched to a gene: 11. CDR1 and CDR2 from the germline V gene are LGHDT and YNNKEL (reference sequence). This CDR3 is built from 19 residues. These data belong to a study of CD8 T cells in Susac syndrome. The patients with Susac syndrome were individuals who fulfilled the recently defined diagnostic criteria for disease that was either definite or probable.

The sequence came from a human donor with Susac syndrome. The V and J genes are TRBV3-1 and TRBJ2-4, with 9 positions matching TRBD2. Sample: CD4+ T cells from PBMCs. CDR3 sequence reads: CASSQDPGILAGTKNIQYF. The CDR3 DNA reads TGTGCCAGCAGCCAAGATCCGGGCATCCTAGCGGGAACCAAAAACATTCAGTACTTC.